The 27 T cell receptor beta chains in this list originate from one sample, sequenced in a study of cytomegalovirus exposure and HLA in healthy donors. 60 Vbeta and 13 Jbeta primers were used in PCR. Sequencing was performed with immunoSEQ multiplex PCR; in TCRdb, only in-frame clones are kept and a portion is missing. The sample has approximately 180,000 clones; around 80% are singletons. The specimen sequenced was PBMCs. The receptors stem from a woman under 30 in good health and CMV-seronegative.

This sequence joins TRBV19 and TRBJ2-1, with 7 positions matching TRBD2. Germline CDR1 and CDR2: LNHDA and SQIVND (reference sequence). J lost 8 bases, V lost 6 bases, and 10 bases had no gene match. CDR3 length equals 14 residues. The CDR3 loop is CASRGGRARDEQFF. The CDR3, as DNA: TGTGCCAGTAGAGGTGGGAGGGCCCGCGATGAGCAGTTCTTC.

The chain carries TRBV6-5 and TRBJ2-5; no reliable D call. With 0 bases removed from V and 7 bases from J, the gap between germline ends came to 6 bases. The CDR3 is 12 amino acids. The germline CDR1 and CDR2 sequences are MNHEY and SVGAGI. The CDR3 is CASSYSSGTQYF. CDR3 DNA: TGTGCCAGCAGTTACTCATCGGGGACCCAGTACTTC.

This rearrangement joins TRBV30 to TRBJ2-5; 12 bases are shared with TRBD2. The germline V gene has CDR1 GTSNPN and CDR2 SVGIG (reference sequence). There are 15 residues in the CDR3. J lost 5 bases, V lost 3 bases, and 7 bases had no gene match. CDR3 sequence: CAWRPSGRALETQYF. For the CDR3, the DNA is TGTGCCTGGAGACCTAGCGGGAGGGCCTTGGAGACCCAGTACTTC. Full variable domain (outside the CDR3, taken from reference TRBV30 and TRBJ2-5): SQTIHQWPATLVQPVGSPLSLECTVEGTSNPNLYWYRQAAGRGLQLLFYSVGIGQISSEVPQNLSASRPQDRQFILSSKKLLLSDSGFYLCAWRPSGRALETQYFGPGTRLLVL.

The chain has TRBV28 and TRBJ2-5; D is unresolved. V lost 5 bases and J lost 7, with 8 bases in between. The germline CDR1 and CDR2 sequences are MDHEN and SYDVKM. This CDR3 has 11 amino acids. CDR3 DNA sequence: TGTGCCAGCAGTGAAGCAGGGACCCAGTACTTC. Protein sequence: CASSEAGTQYF.

This clone was counted a few times. The genes are TRBV5-6 and TRBJ2-5; D ambiguous. Trimming removed 4 bases at V and 1 base at J, with 17 bases between. This CDR3 comprises 16 residues. The germline gives CDR1 SGHDT, CDR2 YYEEEE. The CDR3 reads CASSAPWATPQETQYF. The CDR3 region has the DNA TGTGCCAGCAGCGCTCCGTGGGCCACCCCCCAAGAGACCCAGTACTTC.

This clone was recorded a few times. V and J are TRBV6-5 and TRBJ2-7; 7 bases line up with TRBD1. Per the germline V gene, CDR1 is MNHEY and CDR2 is SVGAGI. The CDR3 is 16 residues long. V gave up 3 bases and J gave up 6 bases; unmatched junction bases: 14. The CDR3 reads CASSYEGASVFGEQYF. The DNA for the CDR3 is TGTGCCAGCAGTTATGAGGGGGCTTCTGTATTCGGCGAGCAGTACTTC.

This chain connects TRBV29-1 to TRBJ1-2, with 11 bases aligning to TRBD1. Germline CDR1 SQVTM, CDR2 ANQGSEA. CDR3 size: 12 residues. Germline trimming cut 6 bases from V and 8 bases from J; bases unmatched to any gene: 5. CDR3: CSVMDRGPGYTF. CDR3 nucleotide sequence: TGCAGCGTCATGGACAGGGGGCCGGGCTACACCTTC.

The chain uses TRBV11-3 and TRBJ1-3, with TRBD1 matching 7 bases. In germline, CDR1 is SGHNT, CDR2 YENEEA. The CDR3 is 15 residues long. With V trimmed by 2 bases and J by 0 bases, 1 base remained unmatched. The DNA of the CDR3 is TGTGCCAGCAGCTTAAGGACAGGCTCTGGAAACACCATATATTTT. This gives the protein CASSLRTGSGNTIYF. The full variable domain, with the rest looked up from reference TRBV11-3 and TRBJ1-3, is EAGVVQSPRYKIIEKKQPVAFWCNPISGHNTLYWYLQNLGQGPELLIRYENEEAVDDSQLPKDRFSAERLKGVDSTLKIQPAELGDSAVYLCASSLRTGSGNTIYFGEGSWLTVV.

J is TRBJ2-5 and V is TRBV5-1; tentatively, D is TRBD1 (6 bases). The CDR3 runs to 16 residues. The germline gives CDR1 SGHRS, CDR2 YFSETQ. Trimming took off 0 bases at V and 3 bases at J, with 15 bases between the two ends. CDR3: CASSLVATGREETQYF. The CDR3 coding sequence is TGCGCCAGCAGCTTGGTTGCCACAGGGCGTGAAGAGACCCAGTACTTC.

A few counts support this clone. This sequence joins TRBV4-3 and TRBJ1-1; 7 positions agree with TRBD1. The germline V gene has CDR1 LGHNA and CDR2 YSLEER. J was trimmed by 11 bases and V by 0 bases; bases with no gene match: 6. The CDR3 length is 13 residues. The CDR3 loop reads CASSQDEGAAAFF. In DNA form, the CDR3 reads TGCGCCAGCAGCCAAGACGAGGGGGCTGCGGCTTTCTTT.

The chain is built from TRBV23-1 and TRBJ1-4, with D uncertain. TRBV23-1 is flagged as an ORF with uncertain function. The V and J ends lost 4 bases and 2 bases respectively, with 14 bases between them. There are 16 residues in the CDR3. As DNA, the CDR3 is TGCGCCAGCAGTCGCCACACTATGCGGACTAATGAAAAACTGTTTTTT. Amino acids: CASSRHTMRTNEKLFF.

This clone was seen only a few times. The chain recombines TRBV10-3 with TRBJ2-7; D gene uncertain. The CDR3 extends over 14 amino acids. V lost 0 bases to trimming and J lost 2 bases, with 8 bases between them. The germline V gene encodes CDR1 ENHRY and CDR2 SYGVKD. The CDR3 DNA reads as TGTGCCATCAGTGAGTCGGTGAGCCCCTACGAGCAGTACTTC. Residues: CAISESVSPYEQYF.

The CDR3 DNA reads as TGTGCCAGCAGTGATGGACAGGGCCCCACTGGCTACACCTTC. Translation gives CASSDGQGPTGYTF. The V gene is TRBV6-1, the J gene TRBJ1-2, with 8 bases identical to TRBD1. This CDR3 has 14 amino acids. V shed 3 bases and J 7 bases; nucleotides not matched to a gene: 7. CDR1 and CDR2 (germline): MNHNS, SASEGT.

The V call is TRBV28, the J call TRBJ2-5, with D possibly TRBD1 on 5 matching bases. CDR1 and CDR2 from the germline V gene are MDHEN and SYDVKM. V shed 5 bases and J shed 6 bases, with 16 bases lying between them. This CDR3 region has 14 residues. CDR3 in DNA: TGTGCCAGCAGTGACAGTAGACAAGGGAAGACCCAGTACTTC. Translation: CASSDSRQGKTQYF.

V and J are TRBV10-1 and TRBJ2-7, with D tentatively TRBD1 (6 bases). The CDR3 length is 13 residues. V shed 3 bases and J shed 7 bases, with 13 bases lying between them. Looked up from germline, CDR1 is WNHNN and CDR2 is SYGVQD (reference sequence). Here the CDR3 reads CASSEKTGGEQYF. Written as DNA, the CDR3 is TGCGCCAGCAGTGAAAAGACAGGTGGTGAGCAGTACTTC.

The chain employs TRBV19 and TRBJ2-7; the D is unclear. The CDR3 covers 12 residues. Germline V lookup: CDR1 LNHDA, CDR2 SQIVND (reference sequence). V was clipped by 1 base and J by 6 bases, with 7 bases between them. As DNA, the CDR3 is TGTGCCAGTAGTATAGGAGGTGGCGAGCAGTACTTC. It encodes CASSIGGGEQYF.

V is TRBV27 and J is TRBJ1-1; weak D call: TRBD1 (6 bases). In germline, CDR1 is MNHEY, CDR2 SMNVEV (reference sequence). V lost 4 bases, J lost 0 bases, and 9 bases lay in between. The CDR3 spans 14 residues. The CDR3 spells CASSYDRLNTEAFF. The CDR3 DNA follows: TGTGCCAGCAGTTACGACAGGTTGAACACTGAAGCTTTCTTT.

The V gene is TRBV19, the J gene TRBJ1-3, with TRBD1 matching 7 bases. Germline CDR1 is LNHDA and CDR2 is SQIVND (reference sequence). Germline trimming cut 6 bases from V and 0 bases from J; bases unmatched to any gene: 5. CDR3 size: 15 residues. The CDR3 here is CASSGDSLSGNTIYF. Here the CDR3 DNA reads TGTGCCAGTAGCGGGGACAGCCTCTCTGGAAACACCATATATTTT. The full variable domain, completed using reference TRBV19 and TRBJ1-3, is DGGITQSPKYLFRKEGQNVTLSCEQNLNHDAMYWYRQDPGQGLRLIYYSQIVNDFQKGDIAEGYSVSREKKESFPLTVTSAQKNPTAFYLCASSGDSLSGNTIYFGEGSWLTVV.

This chain connects TRBV5-8 to TRBJ1-5; 9 bases map to TRBD1. Trimming at V came to 8 bases and at J to 6 bases, leaving 6 bases not matched to a gene. CDR3 length: 13 residues. Per the germline V gene, CDR1 is SGHTS and CDR2 is YDEGEE. CDR3 sequence: CASTRTGAQPQHF. CDR3 in DNA: TGTGCCAGTACGAGGACAGGGGCTCAGCCCCAGCATTTT.

The chain couples TRBV5-4 to TRBJ2-1, with D tentatively TRBD2 (7 bases). CDR3 length: 17 amino acids. Germline loops: CDR1 SGHNT, CDR2 YYREEE (reference sequence). Trimming shortened V by 1 base and J by 0 bases, and 14 bases separated the two germline ends. CDR3 loop: CASSLPGGRGSYNEQFF. In DNA, the CDR3 is TGTGCCAGCAGCTTGCCGGGGGGCCGCGGCTCCTACAATGAGCAGTTCTTC.

The sample holds one count of this clone. The V and J genes are TRBV30 and TRBJ2-3; 13 positions match TRBD2. With 1 base clipped from V and 4 bases from J, the junction kept 8 bases outside the gene matches. From germline, CDR1 is GTSNPN and CDR2 SVGIG (reference sequence). The CDR3 sequence is 17 residues long. The CDR3 loop reads CAWSEGLAGPFADTQYF. The DNA of the CDR3 is TGTGCCTGGAGTGAGGGACTAGCGGGACCCTTCGCAGATACGCAGTATTTT.

This chain joins TRBV5-4 and TRBJ1-1; 7 positions match TRBD1. The ends lost 4 bases at V and 10 bases at J; junction bases unmatched: 13. This CDR3 comprises 14 residues. The V gene's germline CDR1 is SGHNT and CDR2 YYREEE (reference sequence). The CDR3, as DNA: TGTGCCAGCAGCGGCCCCGGGGACAGCCGTGGAGCTTTCTTT. Residues: CASSGPGDSRGAFF.

The chain links TRBV6-1 to TRBJ1-6; 9 bases fit TRBD1. The CDR3 contains 18 residues. V was clipped by 4 bases and J by 0 bases; unmatched bases: 7. Germline CDR1 and CDR2: MNHNS and SASEGT. The CDR3: CASSGGQGMSSYNSPLHF. CDR3 nucleotide sequence: TGTGCCAGCAGTGGCGGACAGGGGATGAGCTCCTATAATTCACCCCTCCACTTT.

This chain uses TRBV14 with TRBJ1-2; 7 positions agree with TRBD1. The CDR3 runs to 16 residues. The germline gives CDR1 SGHDN, CDR2 FVKESK. The ends lost 0 bases at V and 3 bases at J; junction bases unmatched: 7. The CDR3: CASSQEVGRGYYGYTF. In nucleotides, the CDR3 is TGTGCCAGCAGCCAAGAGGTCGGCAGGGGGTACTATGGCTACACCTTC. Full variable domain (remainder filled in from reference TRBV14 and TRBJ1-2): EAGVTQFPSHSVIEKGQTVTLRCDPISGHDNLYWYRRVMGKEIKFLLHFVKESKQDESGMPNNRFLAERTGGTYSTLKVQPAELEDSGVYFCASSQEVGRGYYGYTFGSGTRLTVV.

The rearrangement links TRBV25-1 to TRBJ2-7, with D perhaps TRBD1 (5 bases). The CDR3 runs to 13 residues. V dropped 3 bases and J dropped 7 bases, with 13 bases sitting between them. Germline loops: CDR1 MGHDK, CDR2 SYGVNS. The CDR3 loop reads CASSDLGVGEQYF. Written as DNA, the CDR3 is TGTGCCAGCAGTGATCTAGGGGTGGGGGAGCAGTACTTC.

The chain carries TRBV5-6 and TRBJ2-5; TRBD2 might be the D (5 bases). Looked up from germline, CDR1 is SGHDT and CDR2 is YYEEEE. The V and J ends lost 6 bases and 0 bases respectively, with 12 bases between them. This CDR3 spans 14 amino acids. The CDR3 DNA is TGTGCCAGCACGTTAAGAGGGTACCAAGAGACCCAGTACTTC. This codes for CASTLRGYQETQYF.

The chain recombines TRBV19 with TRBJ1-4, with D maybe TRBD1 (5 bases). CDR3 length: 16 amino acids. V dropped 8 bases and J dropped 1 base, with 17 bases sitting between them. CDR1 is LNHDA, CDR2 SQIVND, per germline (reference sequence). The CDR3 DNA is TGTGCCAGTGATTTGGGGGGTTTGGGAACTAATGAAAAACTGTTTTTT. Residues: CASDLGGLGTNEKLFF.